This entry lists 23 T cell receptor beta chains sequenced from one sample in a study of T-cell memory formation after mild COVID-19. MiXCR, run by TCRdb on the 5' RACE reads, gives a single entry per CDR3 protein. This table has fewer than 450,000 distinct CDR3 sequences, around 20% appearing once. The sequenced sample was PBMCs or a T cell subset sorted from them (not recorded which). The receptors derive from an adult woman who had mild COVID-19 (a few samples of this study predate the infection). Cell type and time point are not known.

This sequence joins TRBV20-1 and TRBJ2-3; no definite D call. The length of the CDR3 is 14 residues. The germline CDR1 and CDR2 sequences are DFQATT and SNEGSKA (reference sequence). V was cut by 2 bases and J by 1 base, with 10 bases left in between. DNA for the CDR3: TGCAGTGCTAGATTTAGTAACCGCACAGATACGCAGTATTTT. Protein product: CSARFSNRTDTQYF.

This clonotype was detected once. The chain employs TRBV7-9 and TRBJ1-1; no clear D. The CDR3 loop spans 13 amino acids. Germline-derived CDR1 and CDR2 are SEHNR and FQNEAQ (reference sequence). Between the trimmed V and J ends, which lost 10 bases and 5 bases, there was a span of 17 bases. CDR3 nucleotide sequence: TGTGCCACTGCCCGGGCTCGAGGGACTGAAGCTTTCTTT. The encoded protein is CATARARGTEAFF.

This clonotype was counted between two and nine times. The V gene is TRBV29-1, the J gene TRBJ1-2, with 7 bases aligning to TRBD1. V gave up 6 bases and J gave up 1 base; unmatched junction bases: 8. Germline lookup yields CDR1 SQVTM and CDR2 ANQGSEA. The CDR3 has 14 residues. CDR3 region: CSVTSGTDNYGYTF. CDR3 nucleotides: TGCAGCGTCACTTCCGGGACAGATAACTATGGCTACACCTTC. The whole variable domain, remainder taken from reference TRBV29-1 and TRBJ1-2, is SAVISQKPSRDICQRGTSLTIQCQVDSQVTMMFWYRQQPGQSLTLIATANQGSEATYESGFVIDKFPISRPNLTFSTLTVSNMSPEDSSIYLCSVTSGTDNYGYTFGSGTRLTVV.

This clonotype turned up a few times. The chain links TRBV20-1 to TRBJ2-1; D perhaps matches TRBD2 (6 bases). The CDR3 extends over 17 amino acids. Germline assignment: CDR1 DFQATT and CDR2 SNEGSKA (reference sequence). With 4 bases removed from V and 8 bases from J, the gap between germline ends came to 27 bases. The CDR3, as DNA: TGCAGTGCTACTCGGGGGAAGGCCTACATTTCATACGATGAGCAGTTCTTC. It codes for CSATRGKAYISYDEQFF.

The chain combines TRBV4-1 with TRBJ2-1; D uncertain. The V gene lost 4 bases and the J gene lost 6 bases, with 10 bases spanning the gap. The CDR3 is 13 residues long. The germline CDR1 and CDR2 sequences are MGHRA and YSYEKL. For the CDR3, the DNA is TGCGCCAGCAGCCTAGAGAACCCCAATGAGCAGTTCTTC. Encoded protein: CASSLENPNEQFF.

This clonotype appeared a few times. This chain uses TRBV11-2 with TRBJ1-1, with 8 bases identical to TRBD1. This CDR3 region has 16 residues. Trimming cost V 4 bases and J 2 bases; bases outside gene matches: 9. CDR1 SGHAT and CDR2 FQNNGV come from the germline V gene. The CDR3 DNA follows: TGTGCCAGCAGCTCCCTTTTGGGACAGGCCAACACTGAAGCTTTCTTT. This translates into CASSSLLGQANTEAFF.

The V gene is TRBV19, the J gene TRBJ2-1, with 7 bases lining up with TRBD2. The CDR3 length is 17 residues. Trimming removed 7 bases from V and 1 base from J; junction bases left unmatched: 13. CDR1 and CDR2 from the germline V gene are LNHDA and SQIVND (reference sequence). The CDR3 protein is CASKEKLAGPSYNEQFF. CDR3 nucleotides: TGTGCCAGTAAAGAAAAGTTAGCGGGTCCTTCCTACAATGAGCAGTTCTTC.

The genes are TRBV5-1 and TRBJ2-1, with TRBD1 identical over 10 bases. This CDR3 has 15 amino acids. CDR1 is SGHRS, CDR2 YFSETQ, per germline. Trimming cost V 3 bases and J 4 bases; bases outside gene matches: 4. CDR3 region: CASSSGTGEYNEQFF. The DNA for the CDR3 is TGCGCCAGCAGCTCCGGGACAGGGGAGTACAATGAGCAGTTCTTC. Variable domain in full (rest from reference TRBV5-1 and TRBJ2-1): KAGVTQTPRYLIKTRGQQVTLSCSPISGHRSVSWYQQTPGQGLQFLFEYFSETQRNKGNFPGRFSGRQFSNSRSEMNVSTLELGDSALYLCASSSGTGEYNEQFFGPGTRLTVL.

The sample holds many counts of this clonotype. J is TRBJ2-3 and V is TRBV7-6; D possibly corresponds to TRBD1 (5 bases). V lost 0 bases and J lost 3, with 7 bases in between. There are 14 residues in the CDR3. Germline loops: CDR1 SGHVS, CDR2 FNYEAQ. CDR3: CASSLARQTDTQYF. CDR3 coding DNA: TGTGCCAGCAGCTTAGCGCGACAGACAGATACGCAGTATTTT. The full variable domain, with the rest looked up from reference TRBV7-6 and TRBJ2-3, is GAGVSQSPRYKVTKRGQDVALRCDPISGHVSLYWYRQALGQGPEFLTYFNYEAQQDKSGLPNDRFSAERPEGSISTLTIQRTEQRDSAMYRCASSLARQTDTQYFGPGTRLTVL.

This clonotype showed up just a few times. The chain links TRBV20-1 to TRBJ1-5, with 7 bases lining up with TRBD1. CDR3 size: 14 residues. Trimming took 5 bases from V and 2 from J; bases not matched to a gene: 6. CDR1 is DFQATT and CDR2 is SNEGSKA in the germline V gene (reference sequence). The CDR3 sequence: CSASQGRGNQPQHF. In DNA, the CDR3 is TGCAGTGCTTCACAGGGGAGGGGCAATCAGCCCCAGCATTTT.

There are a few counts of this clonotype. The chain uses TRBV19 and TRBJ1-5, with D possibly TRBD1 on 6 matching bases. Per germline, CDR1 LNHDA and CDR2 SQIVND (reference sequence). CDR3 length: 13 amino acids. Deletions cut 6 bases from V and 8 bases from J, with 14 bases between. CDR3 nucleotides: TGTGCCAGTAGGAGACAGGTGCTAGAGCCCCAGCATTTT. This sequence encodes CASRRQVLEPQHF.

The V call is TRBV18, the J call TRBJ2-7, with D possibly TRBD2 on 7 matching bases. Germline V CDR1 and CDR2: KGHSH, LQKENI. Trimming removed 4 bases from V and 3 bases from J, with 25 bases in between. The CDR3 contains 18 residues. In nucleotides, the CDR3 is TGTGCCAGCTCACTTACGAGGGGGGGCATAGCGGAGTTCTACGAGCAGTACTTC. Its protein is CASSLTRGGIAEFYEQYF.

A few counts support this clonotype. The gene calls are TRBV11-3 and TRBJ2-3; 12 bases agree with TRBD2. Unmatched junction bases numbered 7, after V lost 4 bases and J lost 2 bases. The CDR3 contains 17 residues. Germline lookup yields CDR1 SGHNT and CDR2 YENEEA. CDR3 sequence: CASSSLWTSGTTDTQYF. The CDR3 DNA follows: TGTGCCAGCAGCTCACTATGGACTAGCGGGACCACAGATACGCAGTATTTT. The complete variable domain, with remaining parts taken from reference TRBV11-3 and TRBJ2-3, reads EAGVVQSPRYKIIEKKQPVAFWCNPISGHNTLYWYLQNLGQGPELLIRYENEEAVDDSQLPKDRFSAERLKGVDSTLKIQPAELGDSAVYLCASSSLWTSGTTDTQYFGPGTRLTVL.

This clonotype has a count of ten or more. The chain couples TRBV5-1 to TRBJ2-1; TRBD2 aligns across 12 bases. Germline V lookup: CDR1 SGHRS, CDR2 YFSETQ. V lost 1 base and J lost 0; bases outside the gene matches: 11. CDR3 size: 20 residues. As DNA, the CDR3 is TGCGCCAGCAGCTTGCTAGAACTAGCGGGAGGCCCCTTCTCCTACAATGAGCAGTTCTTC. Its translation: CASSLLELAGGPFSYNEQFF. Supplemented by reference TRBV5-1 and TRBJ2-1, the full variable domain reads KAGVTQTPRYLIKTRGQQVTLSCSPISGHRSVSWYQQTPGQGLQFLFEYFSETQRNKGNFPGRFSGRQFSNSRSEMNVSTLELGDSALYLCASSLLELAGGPFSYNEQFFGPGTRLTVL.

This clonotype has a handful of counts. This chain joins TRBV4-3 and TRBJ1-2, with 9 bases aligning to TRBD1. CDR1 is LGHNA and CDR2 is YSLEER in the germline V gene. V gave up 2 bases and J gave up 4 bases; unmatched junction bases: 5. This CDR3 spans 15 amino acids. Here the CDR3 DNA reads TGCGCCAGCAGCCAATACAGGGGGCCGGGCTATGGCTACACCTTC. Translated: CASSQYRGPGYGYTF.

J is TRBJ2-3 and V is TRBV12-3 or TRBV12-4, with TRBD2 matching 9 bases. The junction had 3 bases not matched to a gene; V was cut back by 4 bases and J by 4 bases. The CDR3 consists of 14 residues. This chain's CDR3 is CASSWGGRADTQYF. The CDR3 bases are TGTGCCAGCAGTTGGGGCGGGAGGGCAGATACGCAGTATTTT.

This clonotype was found a few times. The V gene is TRBV5-5, the J gene TRBJ2-7, with 11 nucleotides matching TRBD2. Trimming took 7 bases from V and 3 from J; bases not matched to a gene: 6. Germline V gene lookup returns CDR1 SGHKS and CDR2 YYEKEE (reference sequence). The length of the CDR3 is 14 residues. Written as DNA, the CDR3 is TGTGCCAGCTCTCTAGCGGGGGGACTCTACGAGCAGTACTTC. This sequence encodes CASSLAGGLYEQYF. The full variable domain, with the rest looked up from reference TRBV5-5 and TRBJ2-7, is DAGVTQSPTHLIKTRGQQVTLRCSPISGHKSVSWYQQVLGQGPQFIFQYYEKEERGRGNFPDRFSARQFPNYSSELNVNALLLGDSALYLCASSLAGGLYEQYFGPGTRLTVT.

The CDR3 region is CSARDGGLATQYF. Here the CDR3 DNA reads TGCAGTGCTAGAGATGGTGGGTTGGCGACCCAGTACTTC. The chain uses TRBV20-1 and TRBJ2-5; D uncertain. CDR1 and CDR2 (germline): DFQATT, SNEGSKA (reference sequence). This CDR3 has 13 residues. V was pared by 0 bases and J by 7 bases, with 12 bases between.

This clonotype occurred many times. J is TRBJ2-1 and V is TRBV7-9; D is uncertain. The germline V gene encodes CDR1 SEHNR and CDR2 FQNEAQ (reference sequence). There are 14 residues in the CDR3. V dropped 1 base and J dropped 10 bases, with 14 bases sitting between them. The CDR3 spells CASSLVVSAEEQFF. The CDR3 coding sequence is TGTGCCAGCAGCTTAGTGGTATCTGCGGAGGAGCAGTTCTTC.

The rearrangement joins TRBV7-2 to TRBJ2-5; D is uncertain. This CDR3 comprises 13 residues. The germline CDR1 and CDR2 sequences are SGHTA and FQGNSA. Trimming removed 2 bases at V and 5 bases at J, with 9 bases between. The CDR3 loop is CASSLRVEETQYF. DNA for the CDR3: TGTGCCAGCAGCTTACGAGTGGAGGAGACCCAGTACTTC.

This sequence joins TRBV18 and TRBJ2-3; D uncertain. This CDR3 comprises 14 residues. Per germline, CDR1 KGHSH and CDR2 LQKENI. Trimming pared 0 bases from V and 0 bases from J, leaving 4 bases between. The chain's CDR3 is CASSPPSSTDTQYF. CDR3 sequence (DNA): TGTGCCAGCTCACCACCGTCTAGCACAGATACGCAGTATTTT. Complete variable domain (other parts from reference TRBV18 and TRBJ2-3): NAGVMQNPRHLVRRRGQEARLRCSPMKGHSHVYWYRQLPEEGLKFMVYLQKENIIDESGMPKERFSAEFPKEGPSILRIQQVVRGDSAAYFCASSPPSSTDTQYFGPGTRLTVL.

By sample share, this clonotype is medium-sized (0.01 to 0.1%). The chain employs TRBV29-1 and TRBJ1-2, with D perhaps matching TRBD1 (5 bases). Germline V gene data show CDR1 as SQVTM and CDR2 as ANQGSEA. CDR3 size: 12 residues. Trimming took off 4 bases at V and 4 bases at J, with 10 bases between the two ends. The CDR3 DNA sequence: TGCAGCGTTGGGGGGATGGGCTATGGCTACACCTTC. Residues: CSVGGMGYGYTF.

The J gene is TRBJ2-4, the V gene TRBV5-6; D unclear. Looked up from germline, CDR1 is SGHDT and CDR2 is YYEEEE. This CDR3 is 12 amino acids long. Trimming removed 7 bases from V and 10 bases from J, with 15 bases in between. As DNA, the CDR3 is TGTGCCAGCCACGACCGATGGGCTATTCAGTACTTC. As protein: CASHDRWAIQYF.